These 27 T cell receptor beta chains came from one sample sequenced in a study of regulatory T cells in long-lasting Graves disease. Construction of TCR beta libraries relied on iRepertoire HTBI primers and on Arm-PCR targeting CDR3 regions. TCRdb independently ran MiXCR on the multiplex PCR reads; one entry per CDR3 protein. The repertoire holds fewer than 550,000 distinct CDR3 sequences, with 16% as singletons. Time point noted: newly diagnosed GD, antithyroid drugs for less than 3 months. Construction of the TCR library relied on RNA isolated from PBMCs. The same specimen was also included in a second study, on T cells in Graves' hyperthyroidism and ophthalmopathy.

The starting material was peripheral blood mononuclear cells (PBMCs), obtained at new diagnosis, from a patient treated with antithyroid drugs. These receptors originate from a woman younger than 30 with Graves disease.

This clonotype was seen at least ten times. J is TRBJ2-2 and V is TRBV6-2 or TRBV6-3; D is possibly TRBD2 (5 bases). V was pared by 5 bases and J by 5 bases, with 9 bases between. The CDR3 spans 13 residues. Germline V gene sequence: CDR1 MNHEY, CDR2 SVGEGT. The CDR3 region is CASSRTGTGELFF. Here the CDR3 DNA reads TGTGCCAGCAGTAGAACGGGGACCGGGGAGCTGTTTTTT.

This chain connects TRBV13 to TRBJ2-2; no reliable D call. Trimming stripped 3 bases from V and 4 bases from J, with 3 bases between. Germline V lookup: CDR1 PRHDT, CDR2 FYEKMQ (reference sequence). This CDR3 region has 12 residues. In DNA form, the CDR3 reads TGTGCCAGCAGCTTTGGCACCGGGGAGCTGTTTTTT. It encodes CASSFGTGELFF.

Ten or more counts support this clonotype. The V gene is TRBV2, the J gene TRBJ2-7; D is unclear. V dropped 7 bases and J dropped 9 bases, with 13 bases sitting between them. Germline loops: CDR1 SNHLY, CDR2 FYNNEI. There are 11 residues in the CDR3. The DNA for the CDR3 is TGTGCCAGCACCAGTCGGTCCGGGCAGTACTTC. Protein sequence: CASTSRSGQYF.

Many counts were recorded for this clonotype. The V gene is TRBV30, the J gene TRBJ1-1; possibly TRBD1 for D (5 bases). V lost 5 bases and J 6 bases, leaving 13 bases between the germline ends. Germline loops: CDR1 GTSNPN, CDR2 SVGIG (reference sequence). This CDR3 region has 12 residues. The CDR3 loop reads CAWGTGLSEAFF. The CDR3 region has the DNA TGTGCCTGGGGAACGGGACTTTCTGAAGCTTTCTTT.

This clonotype was seen ten or more times. The chain uses TRBV3-1 and TRBJ2-1, with 11 bases matching TRBD2. V shed 4 bases, J shed 6 bases, and the junction held 5 bases outside the gene matches. The CDR3 contains 15 residues. CDR1 and CDR2 (germline): LGHDT, YNNKEL (reference sequence). In DNA form, the CDR3 reads TGTGCCAGCAGCCCAAGAACTAGCGGGAGCAATGAGCAGTTCTTC. Its translation is CASSPRTSGSNEQFF.

This clonotype was seen ten or more times. The J gene is TRBJ1-2, the V gene TRBV30; D call uncertain. CDR1 and CDR2 (germline): GTSNPN, SVGIG (reference sequence). The CDR3 is made up of 12 amino acids. Between the trimmed V and J ends, which lost 6 bases and 3 bases, there was a span of 11 bases. As DNA, the CDR3 is TGTGCCTGTAAGCTTCAGGACTATGGCTACACCTTC. Translation: CACKLQDYGYTF.

In this sample, this clonotype turned up many times. This rearrangement joins TRBV7-9 to TRBJ2-2; TRBD1 might be the D (6 bases). CDR1 is SEHNR, CDR2 FQNEAQ, per germline (reference sequence). The CDR3 is made up of 15 amino acids. The V gene lost 5 bases and the J gene lost 5 bases, with 15 bases spanning the gap. For the CDR3, the DNA is TGTGCCAGCAGCAAACCGGGACACCGAACCGGGGAGCTGTTTTTT. Translation gives CASSKPGHRTGELFF.

This chain links TRBV10-3 with TRBJ2-7; D uncertain. Germline V lookup: CDR1 ENHRY, CDR2 SYGVKD. With 2 bases removed from V and 2 bases from J, the gap between germline ends came to 7 bases. The CDR3 length is 13 residues. In DNA form, the CDR3 reads TGTGCCATCAGTGAGGGCAGCGCCTACGAGCAGTACTTC. It codes for CAISEGSAYEQYF.

This clonotype was counted a single time. This likely stems from a read error, as it lies one base from a far larger clone. The rearrangement uses TRBV7-3 and TRBJ2-1; D is undetermined. From germline, CDR1 is SGHTA and CDR2 FQGTGA. V was trimmed by 4 bases and J by 13 bases, leaving 23 bases between them. CDR3 length equals 15 residues. This CDR3 is CASSSGPQSIETQFF. As DNA, the CDR3 is TGTGCCAGCAGCTCCGGGCCTCAGAGTATCGAGACCCAGTTCTTC.

The rearrangement joins TRBV7-6 to TRBJ1-2; D unresolved. The CDR3 is made up of 14 amino acids. Trimming removed 1 base from V and 4 bases from J, with 10 bases in between. Germline V gene lookup returns CDR1 SGHVS and CDR2 FNYEAQ. The CDR3: CASSLESGFYGYTF. CDR3 sequence (DNA): TGTGCCAGCAGCTTAGAATCGGGGTTCTATGGCTACACCTTC. Using reference TRBV7-6 and TRBJ1-2 for the parts outside the CDR3, the full variable domain is GAGVSQSPRYKVTKRGQDVALRCDPISGHVSLYWYRQALGQGPEFLTYFNYEAQQDKSGLPNDRFSAERPEGSISTLTIQRTEQRDSAMYRCASSLESGFYGYTFGSGTRLTVV.

This clonotype was seen a handful of times. This sequence joins TRBV28 and TRBJ2-1; 8 bases map to TRBD2. V lost 10 bases to trimming and J lost 6 bases; unmatched junction nucleotides: 5. This CDR3 is 12 amino acids long. Germline V gives CDR1 MDHEN, CDR2 SYDVKM. CDR3 residues: CATRGGINEQFF. The CDR3 DNA reads as TGTGCCACCCGGGGGGGGATCAATGAGCAGTTCTTC. Full variable domain (remainder filled in from reference TRBV28 and TRBJ2-1): DVKVTQSSRYLVKRTGEKVFLECVQDMDHENMFWYRQDPGLGLRLIYFSYDVKMKEKGDIPEGYSVSREKKERFSLILESASTNQTSMYLCATRGGINEQFFGPGTRLTVL.

This clonotype turned up a few times. The chain is built from TRBV4-1 and TRBJ2-7; 7 bases match TRBD1. The CDR3 length is 16 residues. V lost 3 bases, J lost 3 bases, and 11 bases stayed unmatched. Germline CDR1 and CDR2: MGHRA and YSYEKL. CDR3 protein: CASSHGKRQGFYEQYF. CDR3 DNA sequence: TGCGCCAGCAGCCATGGAAAAAGACAGGGTTTCTACGAGCAGTACTTC.

This clonotype was observed many times. In DNA form, the CDR3 reads TGCAGTGCTAGGGACACTAGCGGGAGCCCGGATACGCAGTATTTT. This codes for CSARDTSGSPDTQYF. The J gene is TRBJ2-3, the V gene TRBV20-1, with TRBD2 matching over 11 bases. Trimming removed 3 bases from V and 6 bases from J; junction bases left unmatched: 8. The CDR3 totals 15 residues. Germline V gene lookup returns CDR1 DFQATT and CDR2 SNEGSKA (reference sequence).

The chain combines TRBV20-1 with TRBJ1-1; TRBD1 aligns across 9 bases. V gave up 8 bases and J gave up 10 bases; unmatched junction bases: 11. This CDR3 comprises 12 residues. The V gene's germline CDR1 is DFQATT and CDR2 SNEGSKA (reference sequence). CDR3 loop: CSTNRQGVGAFF. In nucleotides, the CDR3 is TGCAGTACTAATCGACAGGGGGTCGGAGCTTTCTTT.

This clonotype occurred many times. This chain connects TRBV7-6 to TRBJ2-3, with D unclear. The CDR3 runs 14 residues. V was clipped by 0 bases and J by 1 base, with 5 bases between them. Germline loops: CDR1 SGHVS, CDR2 FNYEAQ. The CDR3 sequence: CASSLASRTDTQYF. CDR3 DNA: TGTGCCAGCAGCTTAGCCTCGCGCACAGATACGCAGTATTTT.

This clonotype was recorded a few times. V gene TRBV28 combines with J gene TRBJ2-2, with no clear D. The CDR3 covers 15 residues. Germline CDR1 and CDR2: MDHEN and SYDVKM. V lost 5 bases and J 4 bases, leaving 14 bases between the germline ends. The CDR3 nucleotides read TGTGCCAGCAGTCCCCATACACACCGCACCGGGGAGCTGTTTTTT. Translating gives CASSPHTHRTGELFF.

This clonotype has more than one count but fewer than ten. The V gene is TRBV24-1, the J gene TRBJ2-5; 7 nucleotides agree with TRBD2. J was trimmed by 5 bases and V by 10 bases; bases with no gene match: 9. Germline CDR1 is KGHDR and CDR2 is SFDVKD. This CDR3 has 13 residues. The CDR3 region is CATRAGTGETQYF. As DNA, the CDR3 is TGTGCCACAAGAGCGGGAACGGGGGAGACCCAGTACTTC.

In this sample, this clonotype turned up a few times. The chain carries TRBV6-1 and TRBJ2-3; TRBD2 matches at 9 bases. V shed 8 bases, J shed 0 bases, and the junction held 15 bases outside the gene matches. The CDR3 totals 18 residues. Germline V gives CDR1 MNHNS, CDR2 SASEGT. The CDR3 here is CASAPLVAGVSSTDTQYF. The CDR3 bases are TGTGCCAGCGCTCCGTTGGTAGCGGGAGTGTCGAGCACAGATACGCAGTATTTT.

This clonotype has at least ten counts. This chain joins TRBV12-3 or TRBV12-4 and TRBJ2-1; 9 nucleotides match TRBD2. The trim removed 1 base at V and 2 bases at J, leaving 0 bases unmatched. The CDR3 has 15 amino acids. CDR3 in amino acids: CASSLGTSAYNEQFF. The CDR3 DNA is TGTGCCAGCAGTTTAGGGACTAGCGCCTACAATGAGCAGTTCTTC.

This clonotype showed up many times. The genes are TRBV5-6 and TRBJ2-4; D might be TRBD1 (5 bases). The CDR3 loop spans 13 amino acids. Germline CDR1 is SGHDT and CDR2 is YYEEEE. V lost 0 bases, J lost 11 bases, and 12 bases lay in between. The CDR3: CASSLDEQVVQYF. As DNA, the CDR3 is TGTGCCAGCAGCTTGGATGAACAGGTCGTTCAGTACTTC.

Ten or more counts support this clonotype. This chain links TRBV7-3 with TRBJ2-7; 7 positions match TRBD1. Looked up from germline, CDR1 is SGHTA and CDR2 is FQGTGA. With V trimmed by 6 bases and J by 3 bases, 5 bases remained unmatched. The CDR3 contains 13 residues. CDR3 sequence: CASSSGQNYEQYF. For the CDR3, the DNA is TGTGCCAGCAGTTCGGGACAGAACTACGAGCAGTACTTC.

The J gene is TRBJ2-1, the V gene TRBV6-2 or TRBV6-3; 8 positions agree with TRBD2. V lost 8 bases and J lost 8; bases outside the gene matches: 14. Germline V CDR1 and CDR2: MNHEY, SVGEGT. The CDR3 loop spans 15 amino acids. CDR3: CASRSTGTRSYEQFF. The CDR3 region has the DNA TGTGCCAGCCGATCAACCGGGACTAGGTCTTATGAGCAGTTCTTC.

This clonotype was picked up many times. J is TRBJ2-7 and V is TRBV15, with D perhaps matching TRBD1 (5 bases). Germline V lookup: CDR1 LNHNV, CDR2 YYDKDF (reference sequence). CDR3 length: 13 residues. V was cut by 3 bases and J by 6 bases, with 12 bases left in between. In DNA, the CDR3 is TGTGCCACCAGCAGCCAGGGTTCGGGCGAGCAGTACTTC. Amino acid sequence: CATSSQGSGEQYF. The full variable domain, with the rest looked up from reference TRBV15 and TRBJ2-7, is DAMVIQNPRYQVTQFGKPVTLSCSQTLNHNVMYWYQQKSSQAPKLLFHYYDKDFNNEADTPDNFQSRRPNTSFCFLDIRSPGLGDTAMYLCATSSQGSGEQYFGPGTRLTVT.

This clonotype was counted only a few times. This rearrangement joins TRBV10-1 to TRBJ2-5; 12 nucleotides match TRBD2. CDR1 and CDR2 (germline): WNHNN, SYGVQD (reference sequence). The CDR3 length is 15 residues. V dropped 2 bases and J dropped 4; count of bases not matched to a gene: 2. The CDR3 spells CASSEATSGRETQYF. The CDR3 DNA follows: TGCGCCAGCAGTGAGGCGACTAGCGGGAGAGAGACCCAGTACTTC.

The table lists this clonotype with many counts. This chain connects TRBV7-2 to TRBJ2-5; D unresolved. CDR1 and CDR2 from the germline V gene are SGHTA and FQGNSA. The V and J ends lost 1 base and 5 bases respectively, with 11 bases between them. The CDR3 loop spans 14 amino acids. CDR3 nucleotide sequence: TGTGCCAGCAGCTTAGTGTCGAAAGGGGAGACCCAGTACTTC. Protein: CASSLVSKGETQYF.

Comment on this clonotype: A much larger clonotype is one base distant, so this may be a read error. The CDR3 region is CASKGGLAGGQETQYF. The CDR3 DNA sequence: TGTGCCAGCAAGGGAGGACTAGCGGGAGGACAAGAGACCCAGTACTTC. The chain couples TRBV28 to TRBJ2-5; 14 bases fit TRBD2. V dropped 7 bases and J dropped 2; count of bases not matched to a gene: 6. The CDR3 extends over 16 amino acids. Germline V lookup: CDR1 MDHEN, CDR2 SYDVKM.

J is TRBJ2-7 and V is TRBV15, with 10 bases lining up with TRBD1. CDR3 size: 15 residues. The trim removed 1 base at V and 0 bases at J, leaving 0 bases unmatched. CDR1 and CDR2 from the germline V gene are LNHNV and YYDKDF (reference sequence). CDR3 coding DNA: TGTGCCACCAGCAGAGGGACAGGGGGCTCCTACGAGCAGTACTTC. Its translation is CATSRGTGGSYEQYF.